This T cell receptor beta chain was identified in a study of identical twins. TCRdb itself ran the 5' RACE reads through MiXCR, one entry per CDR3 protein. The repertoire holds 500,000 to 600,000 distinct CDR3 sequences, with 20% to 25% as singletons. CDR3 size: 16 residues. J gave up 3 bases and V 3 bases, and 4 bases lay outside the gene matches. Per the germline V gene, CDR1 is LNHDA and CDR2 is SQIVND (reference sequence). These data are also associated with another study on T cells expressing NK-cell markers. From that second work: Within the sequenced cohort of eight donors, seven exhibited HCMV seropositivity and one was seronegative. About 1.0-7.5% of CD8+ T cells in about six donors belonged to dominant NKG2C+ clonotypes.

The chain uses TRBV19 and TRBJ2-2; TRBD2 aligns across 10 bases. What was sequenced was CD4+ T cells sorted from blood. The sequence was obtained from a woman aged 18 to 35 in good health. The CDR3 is CASSIGLAEDTGELFF. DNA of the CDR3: TGTGCCAGTAGTATCGGACTAGCGGAGGACACCGGGGAGCTGTTTTTT.